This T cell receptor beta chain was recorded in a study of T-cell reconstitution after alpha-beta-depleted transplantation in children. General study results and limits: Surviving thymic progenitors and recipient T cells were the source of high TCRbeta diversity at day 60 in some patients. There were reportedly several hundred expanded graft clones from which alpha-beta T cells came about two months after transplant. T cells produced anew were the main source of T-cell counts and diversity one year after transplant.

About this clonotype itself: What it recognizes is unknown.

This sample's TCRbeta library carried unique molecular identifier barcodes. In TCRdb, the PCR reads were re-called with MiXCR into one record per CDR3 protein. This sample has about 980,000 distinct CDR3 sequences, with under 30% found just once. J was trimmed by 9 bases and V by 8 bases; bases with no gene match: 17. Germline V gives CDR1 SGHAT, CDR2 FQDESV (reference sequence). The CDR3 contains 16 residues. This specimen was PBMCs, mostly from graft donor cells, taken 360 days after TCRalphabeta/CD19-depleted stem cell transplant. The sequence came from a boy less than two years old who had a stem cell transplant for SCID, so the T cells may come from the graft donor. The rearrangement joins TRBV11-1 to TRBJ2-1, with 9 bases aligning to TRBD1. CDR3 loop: CASFQGGTGYISEQFF. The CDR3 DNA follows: TGTGCCAGCTTTCAAGGGGGGACAGGGTATATCAGTGAGCAGTTCTTC.